This TCR beta chain was identified during a study of T cells in Graves' hyperthyroidism and ophthalmopathy. Whole-study findings and limits: Patients with ophthalmopathy were separated from those with stable hyperthyroidism by a 13 V-J model. Most thyroid clonotypes that were expanded above 0.001 also turned up in blood.

Authors of the study amplified TCR beta CDR3 regions from RNA transcripts. A set of HTBI primers served as the primers for a first-round RT-PCR of the TCR CDR3. TCRdb re-analysed the multiplex PCR reads in MiXCR, keeping a single row per CDR3 protein. Counted here are more than 450,000 distinct CDR3 sequences, around 15% occurring once; the ten biggest clones make up approximately 15%. From germline, CDR1 is MNHNS and CDR2 SASEGT. CDR3 length: 16 residues. Trimming shortened V by 7 bases and J by 5 bases, and 20 bases separated the two germline ends. This clonotype appeared a few times. Antigen: not known. Participants, patients aged 18 to 65, had newly diagnosed hyperthyroidism with a duration under 2 months. The authors took PBMCs from 10 ml fresh peripheral blood.

Sequencing was done on a sample of blood. The genes are TRBV6-1 and TRBJ2-2; D is perhaps TRBD2 (5 bases). The sequence was collected from a woman between 40 and 55 years old with Graves' hyperthyroidism. CDR3: CASTPRGDGSTGELFF. DNA of the CDR3: TGTGCCAGCACACCCCGGGGAGACGGGTCTACCGGGGAGCTGTTTTTT.